The subject of this entry is one T cell receptor beta chain. Genomic DNA from unsorted samples was obtained from around 100 million PBMCs (per sample). This specimen belongs to a study of shared clonotypes between healthy human individuals. Unsorted PBMC contributed 250 to 300 ng DNA, 30,000 or so T cell genomes, to each replicate PCR. TCRdb's table, derived via immunoSEQ multiplex PCR, lists solely in-frame clones and lacks some. The table lists fewer than 650,000 clones, less than 80% of them singletons. The receptor comes from a woman aged 35 to 49 in good health. Some clones in this sample may be carry-over from other donors' samples. Material for sequencing was PBMCs.

The CDR3 loop reads CASSIARTSGQETQYF. The CDR3, as DNA: TGTGCCAGTAGTATAGCTAGGACTAGCGGACAAGAGACCCAGTACTTC. The chain has TRBV19 and TRBJ2-5; 10 nucleotides match TRBD2. CDR1 and CDR2 from the germline V gene are LNHDA and SQIVND (reference sequence). The CDR3 loop spans 16 amino acids. V gave up 1 base and J gave up 2 bases; unmatched junction bases: 4.